Listed below are T cell receptor beta chains from one sample, sequenced in a study of beta chain features in type 1 diabetes. Sequenced by immunoSEQ multiplex PCR; TCRdb stores in-frame clones only, minus some. The table lists about 160,000 clones, 6% to 9% of them singletons. Source material: central memory CD4+ T cells from blood. The receptors stem from a man younger than 35 with type 1 diabetes. Each CDR3 is given with its conserved first and last residue. A D gene is named only where the DNA matches it firmly.

d_call j_call v_call cdr3_aa
TRBD1 TRBJ2-6 TRBV30 CAWNPGQGVGANVLTF
- TRBJ1-1 TRBV25-1 CASTGQVYTEAFF
- TRBJ1-1 TRBV30 CAWTRGTGSSEAFF
- TRBJ1-6 TRBV7-2 CASSRTGSPLHF
TRBD2 TRBJ2-5 TRBV27 CASSPSGRAEETQYF
- TRBJ2-1 TRBV6-5 CASSRPWLSGNEQFF
- TRBJ2-7 TRBV9 CASSRPGGYEQYF
- TRBJ2-2 TRBV13 CASSSQTGQAWGELFF
TRBD2 TRBJ2-3 TRBV4-2 CASSQISGRENTQYF
TRBD1 TRBJ2-2 TRBV7-9 CASSLGDRVRELFF
TRBD2 TRBJ2-5 TRBV7-8 CASREAGRQGTQYF
TRBD2 TRBJ2-1 TRBV7-2 CASTTSGGAGEQFF
- TRBJ2-5 TRBV29-1 CSVEGRGETQYF
- TRBJ2-7 TRBV7-2 CASSHDREDEQYF
- TRBJ1-1 TRBV19 CASSIDPQGLRTEAFF
- TRBJ1-1 TRBV5-1 CASSLQGYEAFF
- TRBJ1-1 TRBV7-9 CASSFYAGEAFF
- TRBJ2-7 TRBV5-1 CASSLVSPYEQYF
TRBD1 TRBJ2-2 TRBV4-3 CASSQEAGGTGELFF
TRBD1 TRBJ1-2 TRBV27 CASSDRVYGYTF
- TRBJ2-7 TRBV7-9 CASSSSSYEQYF
- TRBJ2-3 TRBV28 CASAGNEDTQYF
TRBD1 TRBJ1-2 TRBV29-1 CSVGTGGSYGYTF
TRBD1 TRBJ2-3 TRBV5-4 CASSLAASGGRGDTQYF
TRBD2 TRBJ2-7 TRBV18 CASSLLGLAGGREQYF
TRBD1 TRBJ1-2 TRBV15 CATSRGRGQSNGYTF
TRBD1 TRBJ2-7 TRBV5-1 CASSGGVTGTGRYEQYF
TRBD2 TRBJ2-7 TRBV6-1 CASSPRARGGYEQYF
- TRBJ2-6 TRBV5-1 CASSEGHVSGANVLTF
TRBD2 TRBJ2-1 TRBV29-1 CSVASPGTSGSDEQFF
- TRBJ1-1 TRBV11-2 CASSLTGGGTEAFF
- TRBJ2-5 TRBV30 CAWGPETVETQYF
- TRBJ1-1 TRBV7-2 CASSFGGGAFF
TRBD1 TRBJ2-4 TRBV5-6 CASSTGQASGIQYF
- TRBJ1-5 TRBV10-2 CASSEMGGNQPQHF
- TRBJ1-5 TRBV12-5 CASGLYREIQPQHF
- TRBJ2-6 TRBV5-6 CASSLVTGSSGANVLTF
TRBD1 TRBJ2-5 TRBV11-2 CASSLAPTGGQETQYF
- TRBJ1-5 TRBV28 CASSLLADQPQHF
- TRBJ2-2 TRBV5-4 CASSRYTNTGELFF
TRBD2 TRBJ2-1 TRBV5-1 CASSPISSGRVEQFF
- TRBJ1-4 TRBV30 CAWSVTRVGEKLFF
TRBD1 TRBJ2-6 TRBV15 CATARDRGYSGANVLTF
TRBD1 TRBJ1-1 TRBV14 CASSQDQGAQAFF
TRBD2 TRBJ2-3 TRBV6-5 CASSLGGSGDTQYF
TRBD1 TRBJ2-3 TRBV14 CASSPWGQGAIEDTQYF
TRBD1 TRBJ2-5 TRBV7-6 CASSVGQVETQYF
- TRBJ1-1 TRBV7-9 CASSLGTANTEAFF
- TRBJ1-1 TRBV30 CAWSVTTSTEAFF
- TRBJ1-1 TRBV10-2 CASSGQPNTEAFF
TRBD2 TRBJ2-2 TRBV4-3 CASSQDWREPGELFF
- TRBJ2-7 TRBV27 CASSLRIRSTEQYF
- TRBJ2-6 TRBV18 CASSPPGIVSGANVLTF
- TRBJ2-4 TRBV14 CASSQTSGKNIQYF
- TRBJ2-6 TRBV19 CASSISTGANVLTF
- TRBJ2-7 TRBV5-6 CASSTGHGAYEQYF
TRBD2 TRBJ2-2 TRBV5-1 CASSLTSGSSTGELFF